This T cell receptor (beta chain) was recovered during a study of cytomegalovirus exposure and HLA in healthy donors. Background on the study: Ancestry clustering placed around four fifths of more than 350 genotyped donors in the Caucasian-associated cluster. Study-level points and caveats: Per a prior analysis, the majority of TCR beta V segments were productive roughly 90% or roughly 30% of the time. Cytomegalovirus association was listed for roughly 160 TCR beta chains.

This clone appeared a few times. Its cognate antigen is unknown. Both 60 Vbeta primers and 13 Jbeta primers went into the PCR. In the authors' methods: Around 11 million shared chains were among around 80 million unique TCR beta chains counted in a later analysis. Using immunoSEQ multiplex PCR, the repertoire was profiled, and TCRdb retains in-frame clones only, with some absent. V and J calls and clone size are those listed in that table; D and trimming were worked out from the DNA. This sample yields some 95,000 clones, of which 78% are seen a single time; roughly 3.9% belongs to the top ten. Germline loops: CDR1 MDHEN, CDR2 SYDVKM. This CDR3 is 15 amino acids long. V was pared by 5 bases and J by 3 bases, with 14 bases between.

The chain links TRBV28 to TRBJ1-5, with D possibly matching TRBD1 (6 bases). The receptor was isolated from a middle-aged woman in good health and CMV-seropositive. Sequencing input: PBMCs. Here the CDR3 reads CASSPPTGNNQPQHF. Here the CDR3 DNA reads TGTGCCAGCAGTCCCCCCACAGGGAACAATCAGCCCCAGCATTTT.